The rows below give T cell receptor beta chains drawn from one sample of a study of blood T cell repertoires in COVID-19. TCRdb's table, derived via immunoSEQ multiplex PCR, lists solely in-frame clones and lacks some. The sample carries roughly 250,000 clones, roughly 90% recorded once. The sample was PBMCs or T cells enriched from blood (not recorded which). The receptors shown here come from a woman younger than 45 with acute COVID-19. Both conserved end residues are part of each CDR3. A D gene is named only where the DNA matches it firmly. Clone size, where shown, is once, few, many, or a class for clones that have expanded.

>NA|TRBJ2-4|NA|TRBV28
CASSPIFGWEGTTVPNIQYF
TGTGCCAGCAGTCCCATTTTTGGGTGGGAAGGGACAACCGTGCCAAACATTCAGTACTTC
>NA|TRBJ2-7|NA|TRBV20-1
CSALSNREQYF
TGCAGTGCCCTCAGTAATCGCGAGCAGTACTTC
>TRBD1|TRBJ2-3|NA|TRBV9
CASSAAGTGGTDTQYF
TGTGCCAGCAGCGCAGCCGGGACAGGGGGAACAGATACGCAGTATTTT
>TRBD2|TRBJ2-1|NA|TRBV5-4
CASSLPRGGAYNEQFF
TGTGCCAGCAGCTTACCCCGCGGGGGGGCCTACAATGAGCAGTTCTTC
>NA|TRBJ2-4|NA|TRBV18
CASSPAPGFKNIQYF
TGTGCCAGCTCACCTGCCCCGGGGTTTAAAAACATTCAGTACTTC
>NA|TRBJ1-4|once|TRBV7-8
CASGRRNEKLFF
TGTGCCAGCGGCCGCAGGAATGAAAAACTGTTTTTT
>NA|TRBJ2-7|NA|TRBV5-1
CASSLGDFYEQYF
TGCGCCAGCAGCTTGGGGGACTTCTACGAGCAGTACTTC
>NA|TRBJ2-1|NA|TRBV5-1
CASSLGRGLGGEQFF
TGCGCCAGCAGCTTGGGTCGGGGACTCGGGGGTGAGCAGTTCTTC
>NA|TRBJ2-3|NA|TRBV7-6
CASSSTVAPDTQYF
TGTGCCAGCAGCTCCACCGTGGCCCCAGATACGCAGTATTTT
>NA|TRBJ1-5|NA|TRBV19
CASSIDHREDQPQHF
TGTGCCAGTAGTATAGATCACAGGGAAGATCAGCCCCAGCATTTT
>TRBD1|TRBJ1-5|NA|TRBV24-1
CATSDPGQGDNQPQHF
TGTGCCACCAGTGATCCCGGACAGGGCGACAATCAGCCCCAGCATTTT
>NA|TRBJ2-1|NA|TRBV13
CATAQGSYNEQFF
TGTGCCACCGCGCAGGGGTCCTACAATGAGCAGTTCTTC
>NA|TRBJ2-7|NA|TRBV29-1
CSVDRGGHEQYF
TGCAGCGTTGATAGGGGGGGCCACGAGCAGTACTTC
>TRBD1|TRBJ1-2|few|TRBV5-1
CASSQDRVRGYTF
TGCGCCAGCAGCCAGGACAGGGTTCGCGGCTACACCTTC
>NA|TRBJ2-7|NA|TRBV6-5
CASGGQPYEQYF
TGTGCCAGCGGCGGACAGCCCTACGAGCAGTACTTC
>TRBD1|TRBJ1-6|NA|TRBV7-6
CASSLVQGGDNSPLHF
TGTGCCAGCAGCTTAGTACAGGGGGGGGATAATTCACCCCTCCACTTT
>NA|TRBJ1-4|NA|TRBV28
CASSLQGNRGEKLFF
TGTGCCAGCAGTTTACAGGGAAATAGGGGTGAAAAACTGTTTTTT
>NA|TRBJ2-7|NA|TRBV9
CASSVGGEGYEQYF
TGTGCCAGCAGCGTAGGTGGTGAGGGCTACGAGCAGTACTTC
>TRBD1|TRBJ1-3|NA|TRBV9
CASSLRVTGVGNTIYF
TGTGCCAGCAGCCTCCGGGTGACAGGGGTTGGAAACACCATATATTTT
>NA|TRBJ1-5|few|TRBV7-9
CASSLSRGQGNSNQPQHF
TGTGCCAGCAGCTTATCTCGTGGGCAGGGAAATAGCAATCAGCCCCAGCATTTT
>NA|TRBJ2-7|NA|TRBV6-5
CASSRGPRFYEQYF
TGTGCCAGCAGTAGGGGCCCGCGATTTTACGAGCAGTACTTC
>TRBD1|TRBJ1-1|NA|TRBV3-1/TRBV3-2
CASRHETGGFNTEAFF
TGTGCCAGCAGGCACGAGACAGGGGGCTTTAACACTGAAGCTTTCTTT
>TRBD2|TRBJ2-3|NA|TRBV12-3/TRBV12-4
CATRTSDTDTQYF
TGTGCCACGAGGACTAGCGACACAGATACGCAGTATTTT
>NA|TRBJ1-5|NA|TRBV7-8
CASSPRLGGLIGNQPQHF
TGTGCCAGCAGCCCCCGGCTTGGGGGCCTCATAGGAAATCAGCCCCAGCATTTT
>NA|TRBJ1-1|NA|TRBV19
CASSISQGRTEAFF
TGTGCCAGTAGTATTTCACAGGGACGCACTGAAGCTTTCTTT
>NA|TRBJ2-2|NA|TRBV2
CASSPDTGELFF
TGTGCCAGCAGTCCCGACACCGGGGAGCTGTTTTTT
>TRBD2|TRBJ2-1|NA|TRBV28
CASSFGLAGHNEQFF
TGTGCCAGCAGTTTTGGCCTAGCGGGTCACAATGAGCAGTTCTTC
>TRBD2|TRBJ2-7|NA|TRBV18
CASSPPGSGNHEQYF
TGTGCCAGCTCACCACCGGGTAGCGGGAACCACGAGCAGTACTTC
>TRBD2|TRBJ2-1|NA|TRBV5-6
CASSLAASGGTEQFF
TGTGCCAGCAGCTTGGCTGCGTCCGGGGGGACTGAGCAGTTCTTC
>TRBD1|TRBJ2-7|once|TRBV27
CASSKTGGPFREQYF
TGTGCCAGCAGTAAAACAGGGGGCCCTTTTAGAGAGCAGTACTTC
>NA|TRBJ1-5|NA|TRBV4-2
CASSQDRGAVSNQPQHF
TGTGCCAGCAGCCAAGATCGGGGGGCGGTTAGCAATCAGCCCCAGCATTTT
>TRBD2|TRBJ2-2|once|TRBV11-2
CASSLSGAGVVLFF
TGTGCCAGCAGCTTGTCCGGTGCGGGGGTGGTGCTGTTTTTT
>NA|TRBJ2-2|NA|TRBV19
CASNGGQTNTGELFF
TGTGCCAGTAACGGCGGGCAGACAAACACCGGGGAGCTGTTTTTT
>NA|TRBJ2-7|NA|TRBV6-2/TRBV6-3
CASSYDAAGIRYEQYF
TGTGCCAGCAGTTATGATGCAGCAGGGATCCGCTACGAGCAGTACTTC
>TRBD1|TRBJ1-5|NA|TRBV11-2
CASSSPGQGVRQPQHF
TGTGCCAGCAGTTCTCCGGGACAGGGCGTGCGGCAGCCCCAGCATTTT
>NA|TRBJ2-7|once|TRBV5-1
CASSKNRESYEQYF
TGCGCCAGCAGCAAAAACAGGGAGAGCTACGAGCAGTACTTC
>NA|TRBJ2-3|NA|TRBV10-1
CASSESAGHTDTQYF
TGCGCCAGCAGTGAGTCGGCGGGGCACACAGATACGCAGTATTTT